This T cell receptor (beta chain) was found in a study of shared clonotypes between healthy human individuals. Across the whole study: Researchers drew samples from two women and three men aged 18 to 49.

Germline V CDR1 and CDR2: MNHNS, SASEGT. V lost 3 bases and J 4 bases, leaving 13 bases between the germline ends. This CDR3 is 14 amino acids long. The table came from immunoSEQ multiplex PCR; TCRdb's copy has only in-frame clones and leaves some out. This sample carries about 1 million clones, approximately 68% of them seen once, and the ten largest clones take about 1.5%. The sequence was collected from a man aged 18 to 30 in good health. This chain joins TRBV6-1 and TRBJ2-7; D might be TRBD1 or TRBD2, each matching 6 bases. The sequenced sample consisted of memory CD4+ T cells sorted from blood. Subset indicated: CD45RA-negative fraction. CDR3 DNA: TGTGCCAGCAGTGAGGATAGGGGGAGGTACGAGCAGTACTTC. This sequence encodes CASSEDRGRYEQYF.